The source of this TCR beta chain is a study of shared clonotypes between healthy human individuals. The CDR3 loop spans 18 amino acids. V was clipped by 1 base and J by 4 bases; unmatched bases: 12. Germline CDR1 is LGHNA and CDR2 is YNFKEQ. Recent acute infections and vaccinations were absent in the healthy HIV-negative adult donors. The DNA input per sorted-subset replicate PCR was 150 to 200 ng, corresponding to some 33,000 T cell genomes. Using immunoSEQ multiplex PCR, the repertoire was profiled, and TCRdb retains in-frame clones only, with some absent. Of 2.3 million or so clones listed, 90% to 95% were seen once; the top ten hold roughly 0.36%.

The sample consisted of naive CD4+ T cells from PBMCs. Subset reported: CD45RA+ positively selected. The rearrangement joins TRBV4-2 to TRBJ2-7; 11 nucleotides agree with TRBD1. The sequence derives from a man between 18 and 35 years old in good health. Some clones in this sample may be carry-over from other donors' samples. For the CDR3, the DNA is TGTGCCAGCAGCCAAGTTTTTCCACCGGGACAGGGGGTATACGAGCAGTACTTC. It is translated as CASSQVFPPGQGVYEQYF.